Each of the 9 T cell receptor beta chains below was sequenced from the same sample in a study of T-cell memory formation after mild COVID-19. In TCRdb, the 5' RACE reads were re-called with MiXCR into one record per CDR3 protein. Of fewer than 650,000 distinct CDR3 sequences in the sample, approximately 21% are singletons; the top ten hold around 8.4%. Material: PBMCs or a T cell subset sorted from them (not recorded which). The receptors come from an adult woman who had mild COVID-19 (a few samples of this study predate the infection). Cell type and time point are not known.

The chain carries TRBV24-1 and TRBJ2-1, with 7 bases that match TRBD1. Trimming removed 2 bases from V and 3 bases from J; junction bases left unmatched: 9. Germline-derived CDR1 and CDR2 are KGHDR and SFDVKD. CDR3 length equals 17 residues. CDR3 amino acids: CATSDYSGGSLYNEQFF. The CDR3 DNA sequence: TGTGCCACCAGTGATTATTCAGGGGGTTCCCTCTACAATGAGCAGTTCTTC.

There are a few counts of this clonotype. The chain employs TRBV7-2 and TRBJ1-2; D call uncertain. V was trimmed by 3 bases and J by 0 bases, leaving 11 bases between them. CDR3 size: 15 residues. Germline lookup yields CDR1 SGHTA and CDR2 FQGNSA. The CDR3 sequence is CASSFRGVANYGYTF. CDR3 in DNA: TGTGCCAGCAGCTTCCGGGGAGTAGCTAACTATGGCTACACCTTC.

The J gene is TRBJ1-2, the V gene TRBV11-2; D remains ambiguous. Germline lookup yields CDR1 SGHAT and CDR2 FQNNGV. This CDR3 has 14 residues. V was trimmed by 0 bases and J by 8 bases, leaving 13 bases between them. The CDR3 loop reads CASSLDWMGQGYTF. The CDR3 region has the DNA TGTGCCAGCAGCTTAGATTGGATGGGCCAAGGCTACACCTTC.

The rearrangement joins TRBV7-9 to TRBJ2-1, with 7 nucleotides matching TRBD2. Looked up from germline, CDR1 is SEHNR and CDR2 is FQNEAQ (reference sequence). This CDR3 has 15 amino acids. V dropped 6 bases and J dropped 8; count of bases not matched to a gene: 13. The CDR3, as DNA: TGTGCCAGCAGGGGAGAGCGGGGTCAATCCGATGAGCAGTTCTTC. Translating it yields CASRGERGQSDEQFF.

The genes are TRBV10-3 and TRBJ2-2; D possibly corresponds to TRBD2 (6 bases). The V end lost 4 bases, the J end lost 4 bases, and 13 bases lay between the germline ends. This CDR3 has 15 amino acids. Germline assignment: CDR1 ENHRY and CDR2 SYGVKD. The CDR3 reads CAISARGPPTGELFF. In DNA, the CDR3 is TGTGCCATCAGTGCGCGGGGACCCCCCACCGGGGAGCTGTTTTTT.

This clonotype has only a few counts. CDR3 loop: CASSPPGTGELFF. The CDR3 DNA reads as TGTGCCAGCAGCCCTCCTGGGACCGGGGAGCTGTTTTTT. The chain uses TRBV7-3 and TRBJ2-2; D unclear. The CDR3 runs to 13 residues. Trimming took off 5 bases at V and 5 bases at J, with 9 bases between the two ends. CDR1 is SGHTA, CDR2 FQGTGA, per germline.

The rearrangement uses TRBV20-1 and TRBJ2-2, with TRBD1 matching 7 bases. This CDR3 comprises 14 residues. Germline V gene lookup returns CDR1 DFQATT and CDR2 SNEGSKA (reference sequence). After removal of 4 bases from V and 5 bases from J, the junction contained 7 bases not matched to a gene. The CDR3 protein is CSATHPDRTGELFF. As DNA, the CDR3 is TGCAGTGCTACCCACCCGGACAGGACCGGGGAGCTGTTTTTT.

This clonotype came up a few times. The CDR3 reads CASGLGKDSVNRWGEAFF. In DNA form, the CDR3 reads TGTGCTAGTGGTTTGGGCAAAGACAGCGTCAATCGTTGGGGTGAAGCTTTCTTT. The chain is built from TRBV12-5 and TRBJ1-1, with a possible D match to TRBD1 (5 bases). Trimming removed 1 base at V and 7 bases at J, with 25 bases between. The length of the CDR3 is 18 residues. The V gene's germline CDR1 is LGHNT and CDR2 FRNRAP.

This clonotype has only a few counts. The chain joins TRBV6-5 to TRBJ2-5, with D possibly matching TRBD2 (7 bases). The V end was cut by 1 base, the J end by 5 bases, with 14 bases between. CDR3 length: 15 residues. Germline values: CDR1 MNHEY, CDR2 SVGAGI. CDR3 nucleotide sequence: TGTGCCAGCAGTTACTTACGGGGGGCAGAGGAGACCCAGTACTTC. Translated, it gives CASSYLRGAEETQYF.